These 12 T cell receptor beta chains were sequenced from one sample in a study of cytomegalovirus exposure and HLA in healthy donors. The PCR made use of 60 Vbeta and 13 Jbeta primers. Clones were read by immunoSEQ multiplex PCR, and TCRdb kept only the in-frame ones, dropping some. The sample has under 150,000 clones, over 65% seen once. Specimen: PBMCs. The receptors originated from a male donor in good health and CMV-seronegative.

The rearrangement links TRBV9 to TRBJ2-1; no reliable D call. CDR1 is SGDLS, CDR2 YYNGEE, per germline. V was pared by 2 bases and J by 6 bases, with 9 bases between. The CDR3 sequence is 13 residues long. CDR3 bases: TGTGCCAGCAGCGTTGCGCCAGGCAATGAGCAGTTCTTC. It specifies CASSVAPGNEQFF.

This clone was seen only once. The V call is TRBV19, the J call TRBJ1-2, with no clear D. Between the trimmed V and J ends, which lost 0 bases and 6 bases, there was a span of 14 bases. CDR1 is LNHDA and CDR2 is SQIVND in the germline V gene (reference sequence). The CDR3 totals 15 residues. The chain's CDR3 is CASSIDRGGMNGYTF. For the CDR3, the DNA is TGTGCCAGTAGTATAGATCGTGGAGGGATGAATGGCTACACCTTC.

V gene TRBV19 combines with J gene TRBJ2-1, with D possibly TRBD2 on 6 matching bases. Germline V lookup: CDR1 LNHDA, CDR2 SQIVND (reference sequence). The CDR3 extends over 11 amino acids. Trimming took 3 bases from V and 9 from J, leaving 6 bases between them. The CDR3 DNA follows: TGTGCCAGTAGTATGGAGGGTGAGCAGTTCTTC. Protein product: CASSMEGEQFF.

The chain carries TRBV27 and TRBJ2-1; TRBD2 aligns across 11 bases. V was pared by 5 bases and J by 3 bases, with 3 bases of the junction left unmatched. Germline V gives CDR1 MNHEY, CDR2 SMNVEV (reference sequence). CDR3 length: 15 residues. The CDR3 spells CASSRSGRDYNEQFF. The CDR3 DNA reads TGTGCCAGCAGTCGTAGCGGGAGGGACTACAATGAGCAGTTCTTC.

This clone was seen only once. The chain combines TRBV7-3 with TRBJ2-1, with 9 bases fitting TRBD2. Germline V gene lookup returns CDR1 SGHTA and CDR2 FQGTGA. J was trimmed by 3 bases and V by 1 base; bases with no gene match: 1. CDR3 length: 15 amino acids. CDR3 region: CASSLRREGYNEQFF. DNA of the CDR3: TGTGCCAGCAGCTTAAGGCGGGAGGGCTACAATGAGCAGTTCTTC.

The chain carries TRBV2 and TRBJ2-1; possible D gene TRBD1, 5 bases. The germline gives CDR1 SNHLY, CDR2 FYNNEI. V was shortened by 3 bases and J by 4 bases, with 7 bases between the two germline ends. The CDR3 covers 13 residues. CDR3 protein: CASSDGAYNEQFF. As DNA, the CDR3 is TGTGCCAGCAGTGATGGGGCTTACAATGAGCAGTTCTTC.

This clone turned up a few times. The V gene is TRBV11-2, the J gene TRBJ1-1, with a weak D call TRBD1 (5 bases). The CDR3 runs to 12 residues. The V gene lost 5 bases and the J gene lost 4 bases, with 8 bases spanning the gap. Germline-derived CDR1 and CDR2 are SGHAT and FQNNGV. Here the CDR3 DNA reads TGTGCCAGCAGCGGGGGGAGCACTGAAGCTTTCTTT. It encodes CASSGGSTEAFF.

This clone came up a few times. The rearrangement uses TRBV7-8 and TRBJ2-1; weak D call: TRBD2 (6 bases). Germline CDR1 is SGHVS and CDR2 is FQNEAQ. CDR3 length: 13 residues. Between the trimmed V and J ends, which lost 5 bases and 6 bases, there was a span of 11 bases. The CDR3 nucleotides read TGTGCCAGCAGCCCGGAGGGGCTCAATGAGCAGTTCTTC. Its protein is CASSPEGLNEQFF.

This sequence joins TRBV27 and TRBJ1-6; tentatively, D is TRBD1 (6 bases). The CDR3 length is 16 residues. In germline, CDR1 is MNHEY, CDR2 SMNVEV (reference sequence). V shed 3 bases and J shed 0 bases, with 9 bases lying between them. The CDR3 DNA reads as TGTGCCAGCAGTTTGGGGGGGCCCTCCTATAATTCACCCCTCCACTTT. Translated, it gives CASSLGGPSYNSPLHF.

J is TRBJ2-1 and V is TRBV7-9; the match to TRBD2 covers 9 bases. V was pared by 5 bases and J by 3 bases, with 8 bases of the junction left unmatched. This CDR3 comprises 16 residues. Germline V gives CDR1 SEHNR, CDR2 FQNEAQ (reference sequence). The CDR3 nucleotides read TGTGCCAGCAGCCGACTAGCGGATACTCGCTACAATGAGCAGTTCTTC. It specifies CASSRLADTRYNEQFF.

V is TRBV19 and J is TRBJ2-3; TRBD2 is a possible D gene (5 bases). The CDR3 runs to 13 residues. V gave up 10 bases and J gave up 5 bases, with 16 bases separating them. The germline gives CDR1 LNHDA, CDR2 SQIVND (reference sequence). CDR3 loop: CATRTFELDTQYF. The CDR3 coding sequence is TGTGCCACCCGGACTTTTGAATTAGATACGCAGTATTTT.

The chain couples TRBV2 to TRBJ2-7; 9 nucleotides line up with TRBD2. This CDR3 has 15 residues. Germline assignment: CDR1 SNHLY and CDR2 FYNNEI. The junction had 11 bases not matched to a gene; V was cut back by 6 bases and J by 5 bases. The CDR3 loop is CASSSLAGLLDEQYF. Written as DNA, the CDR3 is TGTGCCAGCAGCTCACTAGCGGGCCTCCTAGACGAGCAGTACTTC.